Listed below are T cell receptor beta chains from one sample, sequenced in a study of response to subunit inactivated influenza vaccine. From the RT-PCR reads, TCRdb called clonotypes with MiXCR, one entry per CDR3 protein. The sample gives about 540,000 distinct CDR3 sequences, approximately 20% of which show up once; 2.5% to 3.5% is in the top ten. The data also belong to a second study, concerning T cells expressing NK-cell markers.

The sequencing here drew on CD4+ T cells sorted from PBMCs, taken 12 days after vaccination. Every receptor here comes from a man in his forties or fifties who received an inactivated influenza vaccine. Each CDR3 is given with its conserved first and last residue. A D gene is named only where the DNA matches it firmly. Clone size is given for some rows only: seen once, a few or many times, or a class if the clone is expanded.

V: TRBV19
J: TRBJ2-5
D: TRBD1
length: 15
size: .
DNA: TGTGCCAGTAGTCTAACCACAGGGGGCGCGGAGACCCAGTACTTC
CDR3: CASSLTTGGAETQYF

V: TRBV6-5
J: TRBJ1-1
D: .
length: 17
size: few
DNA: TGTGCCAGCAGTTACTCTTCCCGGGTACGGACAGCCACTGAAGCTTTCTTT
CDR3: CASSYSSRVRTATEAFF

V: TRBV7-2
J: TRBJ2-1
D: TRBD2
length: 16
size: few
DNA: TGTGCCAGCAGCTTTACAGGCGGGAGGTACTACAATGAGCAGTTCTTC
CDR3: CASSFTGGRYYNEQFF

V: TRBV20-1
J: TRBJ2-3
D: .
length: 16
size: few
DNA: TGCAGTGCTACCCCGTTTCAGGGGATGTTCACAGATACGCAGTATTTT
CDR3: CSATPFQGMFTDTQYF

V: TRBV7-8
J: TRBJ2-2
D: .
length: 15
size: .
DNA: TGTGCCAGCAGCTTTCTACAGGGGAACACCGGGGAGCTGTTTTTT
CDR3: CASSFLQGNTGELFF

V: TRBV29-1
J: TRBJ2-1
D: TRBD2
length: 16
size: few
DNA: TGCAGCGTCGGGCCCCTAGCGGGAGGGCCAGGCAATGAGCAGTTCTTC
CDR3: CSVGPLAGGPGNEQFF

V: TRBV30
J: TRBJ1-4
D: .
length: 14
size: few
DNA: TGTGCCTGGAGTGTTACTGACCATAATGAAAAACTGTTTTTT
CDR3: CAWSVTDHNEKLFF

V: TRBV7-9
J: TRBJ1-6
D: .
length: 16
size: few
DNA: TGTGCCAGCAGCAAAGGGGTCTCTTTGAATAATTCACCCCTCCACTTT
CDR3: CASSKGVSLNNSPLHF

V: TRBV5-1
J: TRBJ1-1
D: .
length: 14
size: .
DNA: TGCGCCAGCAGCTTGGATGTTCCACCCACTGAAGCTTTCTTT
CDR3: CASSLDVPPTEAFF

V: TRBV21-1
J: TRBJ2-7
D: .
length: 16
size: .
DNA: TGTGCCAGCAGCAGCCCGGGACAGGGCCCTCTCTACGAGCAGTACTTC
CDR3: CASSSPGQGPLYEQYF

V: TRBV4-1
J: TRBJ2-5
D: .
length: 15
size: .
DNA: TGCGCCAGCAGCCAAGGGACGTCCCGGGGAGAGACCCAGTACTTC
CDR3: CASSQGTSRGETQYF

V: TRBV28
J: TRBJ2-4
D: .
length: 18
size: few
DNA: TGTGCCAGTTTACCAGGGCGGTCTCTGTTGCTAGCCAAAAACATTCAGTACTTC
CDR3: CASLPGRSLLLAKNIQYF

V: TRBV9
J: TRBJ1-1
D: TRBD1
length: 15
size: .
DNA: TGTGCCAGCAGCGTAGAAGGACAGGGATCCCTTGAAGCTTTCTTT
CDR3: CASSVEGQGSLEAFF

V: TRBV28
J: TRBJ2-5
D: TRBD1
length: 21
size: .
DNA: TGTGCCAGCAGTCTTTCGGCCGGGACAGGGTGGATTTTTTTCACCCAAGAGACCCAGTACTTC
CDR3: CASSLSAGTGWIFFTQETQYF

V: TRBV5-1
J: TRBJ2-1
D: TRBD2
length: 16
size: few
DNA: TGCGCCAGCAGCCTCCCGACAGCGGGGATCTACAATGAGCAGTTCTTC
CDR3: CASSLPTAGIYNEQFF